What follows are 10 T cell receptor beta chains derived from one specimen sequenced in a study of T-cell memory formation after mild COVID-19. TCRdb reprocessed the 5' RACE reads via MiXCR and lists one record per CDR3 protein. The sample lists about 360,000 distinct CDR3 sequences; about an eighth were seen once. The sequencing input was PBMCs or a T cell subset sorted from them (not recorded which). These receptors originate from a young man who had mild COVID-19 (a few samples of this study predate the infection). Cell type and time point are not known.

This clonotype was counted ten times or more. The DNA of the CDR3 is TGCGCCAGCAGCTTGGCTGGTGGACAGGGGGTTGAAAAACTGTTTTTT. Its translation: CASSLAGGQGVEKLFF. The V gene is TRBV5-1, the J gene TRBJ1-4; 10 nucleotides align to TRBD1. CDR1 is SGHRS, CDR2 YFSETQ, per germline. The CDR3 length is 16 residues. Trimming removed 0 bases from V and 7 bases from J; junction bases left unmatched: 6.

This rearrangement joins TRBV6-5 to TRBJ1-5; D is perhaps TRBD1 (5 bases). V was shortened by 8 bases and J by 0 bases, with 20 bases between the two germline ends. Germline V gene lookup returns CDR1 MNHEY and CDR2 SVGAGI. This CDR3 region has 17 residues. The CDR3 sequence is CASRRSTTGYSNQPQHF. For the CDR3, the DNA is TGTGCCAGCCGTAGGTCGACCACAGGATATAGCAATCAGCCCCAGCATTTT.

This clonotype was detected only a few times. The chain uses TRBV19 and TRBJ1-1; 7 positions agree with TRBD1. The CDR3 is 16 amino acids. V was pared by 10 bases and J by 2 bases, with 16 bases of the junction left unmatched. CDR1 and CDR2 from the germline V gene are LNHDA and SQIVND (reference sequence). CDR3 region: CATRSSGGGLNTEAFF. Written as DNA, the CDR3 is TGTGCCACCCGCTCCTCAGGGGGGGGACTTAACACTGAAGCTTTCTTT.

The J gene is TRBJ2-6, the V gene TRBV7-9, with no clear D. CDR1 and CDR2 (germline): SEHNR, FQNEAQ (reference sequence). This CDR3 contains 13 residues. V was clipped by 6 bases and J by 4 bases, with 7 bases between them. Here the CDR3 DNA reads TGTGCCAGCAGAGAGGACGGGGCCAACGTCCTGACTTTC. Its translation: CASREDGANVLTF.

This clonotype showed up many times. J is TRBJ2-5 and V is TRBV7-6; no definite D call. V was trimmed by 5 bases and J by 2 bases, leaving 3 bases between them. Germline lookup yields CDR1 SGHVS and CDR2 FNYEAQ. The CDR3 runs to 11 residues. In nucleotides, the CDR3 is TGTGCCAGCAGCATTCAAGAGACCCAGTACTTC. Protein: CASSIQETQYF.

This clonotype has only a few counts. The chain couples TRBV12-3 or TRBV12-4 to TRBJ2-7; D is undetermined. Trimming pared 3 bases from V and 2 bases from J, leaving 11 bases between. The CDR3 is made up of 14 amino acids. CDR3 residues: CASSFAVSPYEQYF. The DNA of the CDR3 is TGTGCCAGCAGTTTCGCCGTCAGCCCCTACGAGCAGTACTTC.

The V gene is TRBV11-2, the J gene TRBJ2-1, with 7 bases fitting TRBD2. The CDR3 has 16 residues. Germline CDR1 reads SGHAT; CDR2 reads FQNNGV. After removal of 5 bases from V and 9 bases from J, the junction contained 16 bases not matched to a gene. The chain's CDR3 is CASSPQGGTTAGEQFF. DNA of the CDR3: TGTGCCAGCAGCCCTCAGGGTGGGACTACCGCGGGTGAGCAGTTCTTC.

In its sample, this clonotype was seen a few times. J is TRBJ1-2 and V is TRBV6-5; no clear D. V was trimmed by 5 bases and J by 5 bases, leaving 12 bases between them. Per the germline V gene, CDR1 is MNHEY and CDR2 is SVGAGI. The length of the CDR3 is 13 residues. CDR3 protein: CASSLSPLYGYTF. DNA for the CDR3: TGTGCCAGCAGTCTCTCACCTCTTTATGGCTACACCTTC.

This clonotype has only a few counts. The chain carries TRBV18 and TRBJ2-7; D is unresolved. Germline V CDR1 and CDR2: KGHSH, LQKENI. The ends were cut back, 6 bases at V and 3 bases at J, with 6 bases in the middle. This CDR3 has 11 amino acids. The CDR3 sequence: CASSPDYEQYF. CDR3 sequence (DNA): TGTGCCAGCTCCCCGGACTACGAGCAGTACTTC.

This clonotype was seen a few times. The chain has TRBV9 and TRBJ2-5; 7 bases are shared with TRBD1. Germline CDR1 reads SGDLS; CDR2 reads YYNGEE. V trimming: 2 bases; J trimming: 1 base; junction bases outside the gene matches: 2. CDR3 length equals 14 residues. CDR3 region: CASSVGQPQETQYF. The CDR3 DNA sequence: TGTGCCAGCAGCGTGGGACAGCCCCAAGAGACCCAGTACTTC. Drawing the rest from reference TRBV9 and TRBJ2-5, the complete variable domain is DSGVTQTPKHLITATGQRVTLRCSPRSGDLSVYWYQQSLDQGLQFLIQYYNGEERAKGNILERFSAQQFPDLHSELNLSSLELGDSALYFCASSVGQPQETQYFGPGTRLLVL.